Listed below are T cell receptor beta chains from one sample, sequenced in a study of T cell repertoires in cytomegalovirus infection. TCRdb reprocessed the reads via MiXCR and lists one record per CDR3 protein. The data contain under 350,000 distinct CDR3 sequences, over 7.5% of them singletons. Sample: PBMCs. All receptors come from a human donor in good health (CMV status not recorded). Some clones in this sample may be carry-over from other donors' samples. Each CDR3 is given with its conserved first and last residue. The order of the fields is CDR3 protein, CDR3 DNA, D gene, clone size, V gene, J gene. The D gene is left open where the match is weak. Where a row states a size, it is once, few, many or the class of an expanded clone; other rows omit it.

CASSSTSGFYNEQFF	TGTGCCAGCAGCTCGACTAGCGGGTTCTACAATGAGCAGTTCTTC	TRBD2	.	TRBV7-2	TRBJ2-1
CASRRPGTGYEQYF	TGTGCCAGCAGGCGCCCCGGGACAGGGTACGAGCAGTACTTC	TRBD1	few	TRBV7-8	TRBJ2-7
CASSSDRVKNF	TGTGCCAGCAGCTCTGACAGGGTAAAGAACTTC	TRBD1	few	TRBV6-8	TRBJ2-7
CASSFLVGGTDTQYF	TGTGCCAGCAGCTTCCTGGTGGGTGGGACAGATACGCAGTATTTT	.	.	TRBV5-6	TRBJ2-3
CASSLTMGSNQPQHF	TGTGCCAGCAGCTTAACTATGGGGAGCAATCAGCCCCAGCATTTT	.	many	TRBV7-2	TRBJ1-5
CASSDGQYQETQYF	TGTGCCAGCAGCGACGGGCAGTACCAAGAGACCCAGTACTTC	.	many	TRBV7-9	TRBJ2-5
CASSIKDRGRRVPEKLFF	TGTGCCAGTAGTATTAAGGACAGGGGGCGCCGGGTCCCTGAAAAACTGTTTTTT	TRBD1	few	TRBV19	TRBJ1-4
CASSIDDMNTEAFF	TGTGCCAGTAGTATAGACGATATGAACACTGAAGCTTTCTTT	.	.	TRBV19	TRBJ1-1
CASSLSSRGLGASGANVLTF	TGTGCCAGCAGCTTATCATCCCGGGGCCTAGGGGCTTCTGGGGCCAACGTCCTGACTTTC	.	many	TRBV7-2	TRBJ2-6
CASSSGPGLSTDTQYF	TGTGCCAGCAGCTCCGGTCCGGGACTGAGCACAGATACGCAGTATTTT	.	.	TRBV5-6	TRBJ2-3
CASSQGYIDEQYF	TGTGCCAGCAGCCAAGGGTATATCGACGAGCAGTACTTC	.	few	TRBV7-9	TRBJ2-7
CASSLDPTRGDTQYF	TGTGCCAGCAGCTTAGATCCCACCCGGGGAGATACGCAGTATTTT	.	many	TRBV11-2	TRBJ2-3
CASRPLTETQYF	TGTGCCAGCAGGCCCCTCACGGAGACCCAGTACTTC	.	few	TRBV12-3/TRBV12-4	TRBJ2-5
CASSVQDWGTDTQYF	TGTGCCAGCAGCGTACAGGATTGGGGCACAGATACGCAGTATTTT	.	many	TRBV7-2	TRBJ2-3